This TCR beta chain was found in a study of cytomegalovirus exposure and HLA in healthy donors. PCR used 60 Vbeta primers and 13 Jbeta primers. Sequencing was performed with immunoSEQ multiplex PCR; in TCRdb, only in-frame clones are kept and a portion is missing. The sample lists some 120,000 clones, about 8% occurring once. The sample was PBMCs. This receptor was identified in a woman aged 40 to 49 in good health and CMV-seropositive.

The CDR3 is CASSPGLANTEAFF. The CDR3 bases are TGCGCCAGCAGCCCGGGACTCGCGAACACTGAAGCTTTCTTT. The chain couples TRBV4-1 to TRBJ1-1; TRBD1 might be the D (5 bases). This CDR3 is 14 amino acids long. The V and J ends lost 4 bases and 1 base respectively, with 10 bases between them. Germline V lookup: CDR1 MGHRA, CDR2 YSYEKL.